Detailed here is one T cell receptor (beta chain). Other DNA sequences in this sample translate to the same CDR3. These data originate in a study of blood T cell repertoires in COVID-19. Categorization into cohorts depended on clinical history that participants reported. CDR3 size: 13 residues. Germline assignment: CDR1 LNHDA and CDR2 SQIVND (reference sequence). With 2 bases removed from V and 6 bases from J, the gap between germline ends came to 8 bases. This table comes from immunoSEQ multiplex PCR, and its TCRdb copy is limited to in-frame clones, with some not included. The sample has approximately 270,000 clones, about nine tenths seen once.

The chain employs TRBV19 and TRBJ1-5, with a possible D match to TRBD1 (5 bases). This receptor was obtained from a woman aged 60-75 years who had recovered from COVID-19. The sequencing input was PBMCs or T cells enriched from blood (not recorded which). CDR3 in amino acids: CASSIQGGQPQHF. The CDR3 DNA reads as TGTGCCAGTAGTATACAGGGTGGTCAGCCCCAGCATTTT.